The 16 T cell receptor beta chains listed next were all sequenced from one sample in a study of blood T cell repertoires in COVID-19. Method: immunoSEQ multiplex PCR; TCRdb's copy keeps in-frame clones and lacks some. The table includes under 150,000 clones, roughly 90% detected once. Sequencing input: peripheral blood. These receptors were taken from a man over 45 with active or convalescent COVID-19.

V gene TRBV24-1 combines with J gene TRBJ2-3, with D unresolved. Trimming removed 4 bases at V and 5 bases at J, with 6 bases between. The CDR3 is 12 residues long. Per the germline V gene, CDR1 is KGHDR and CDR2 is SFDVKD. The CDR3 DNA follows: TGTGCCACCAGTGACGTCAGAGATACGCAGTATTTT. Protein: CATSDVRDTQYF.

The chain's CDR3 is CASSPSLGQVEYEQYF. The CDR3 DNA reads TGTGCCAGCAGCCCAAGTCTGGGACAGGTCGAATACGAGCAGTACTTC. The rearrangement joins TRBV5-4 to TRBJ2-7; 8 nucleotides match TRBD1. The CDR3 covers 16 residues. The J segment lost 4 bases and the V segment lost 4 bases, leaving 13 bases of the junction unmatched. The germline gives CDR1 SGHNT, CDR2 YYREEE (reference sequence).

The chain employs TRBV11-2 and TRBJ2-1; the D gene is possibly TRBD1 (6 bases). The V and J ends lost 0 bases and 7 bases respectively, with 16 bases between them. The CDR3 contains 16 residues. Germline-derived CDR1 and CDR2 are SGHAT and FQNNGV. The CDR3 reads CASSLDHQGKYNEQFF. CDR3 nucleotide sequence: TGTGCCAGCAGCTTAGATCACCAGGGGAAGTATAATGAGCAGTTCTTC.

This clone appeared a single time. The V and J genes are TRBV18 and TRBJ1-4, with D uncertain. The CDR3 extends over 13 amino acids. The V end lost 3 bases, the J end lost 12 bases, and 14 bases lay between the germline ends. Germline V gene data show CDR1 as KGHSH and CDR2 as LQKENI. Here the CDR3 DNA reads TGTGCCAGCTCACCGCCCCTCTTTGGCCAACTGTTTTTT. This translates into CASSPPLFGQLFF.

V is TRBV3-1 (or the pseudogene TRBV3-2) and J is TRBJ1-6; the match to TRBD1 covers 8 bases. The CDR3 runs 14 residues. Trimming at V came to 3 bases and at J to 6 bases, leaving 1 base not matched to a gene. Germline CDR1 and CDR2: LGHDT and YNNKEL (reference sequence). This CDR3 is CASSQDRVNSPLHF. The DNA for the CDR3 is TGTGCCAGCAGCCAGGACAGGGTTAATTCACCCCTCCACTTT.

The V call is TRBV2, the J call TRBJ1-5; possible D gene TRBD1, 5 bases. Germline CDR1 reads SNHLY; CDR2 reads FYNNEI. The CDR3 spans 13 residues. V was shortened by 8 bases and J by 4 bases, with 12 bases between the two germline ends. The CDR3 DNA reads TGTGCCAGCGAAGGGGCGGGGAATCAGCCCCAGCATTTT. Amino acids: CASEGAGNQPQHF.

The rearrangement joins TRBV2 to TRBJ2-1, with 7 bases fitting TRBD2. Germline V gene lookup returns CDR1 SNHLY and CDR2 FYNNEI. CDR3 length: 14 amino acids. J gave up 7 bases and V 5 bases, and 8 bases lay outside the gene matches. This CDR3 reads CASSYTPGGNEQFF. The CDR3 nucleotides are TGTGCCAGCAGTTATACACCGGGGGGTAATGAGCAGTTCTTC.

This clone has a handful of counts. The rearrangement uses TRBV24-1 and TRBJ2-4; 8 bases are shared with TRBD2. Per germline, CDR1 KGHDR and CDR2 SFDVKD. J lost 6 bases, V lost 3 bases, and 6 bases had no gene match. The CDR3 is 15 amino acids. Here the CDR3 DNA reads TGTGCCACCAGTGATCCTAGCCGGGGGGGAAACATTCAGTACTTC. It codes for CATSDPSRGGNIQYF.

The CDR3 loop is CATRPGQLTYEQYF. The CDR3 nucleotides read TGTGCCACCCGTCCGGGACAGCTAACCTACGAGCAGTACTTC. The gene calls are TRBV2 and TRBJ2-7, with TRBD1 matching over 7 bases. Germline V gene lookup returns CDR1 SNHLY and CDR2 FYNNEI. CDR3 length: 14 residues. With 10 bases clipped from V and 2 bases from J, the junction kept 11 bases outside the gene matches.

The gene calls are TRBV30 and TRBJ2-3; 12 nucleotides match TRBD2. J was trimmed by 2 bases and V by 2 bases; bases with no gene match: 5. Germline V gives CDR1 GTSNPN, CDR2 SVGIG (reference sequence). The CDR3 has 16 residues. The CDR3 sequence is CAWSPGLAGSTDTQYF. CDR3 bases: TGTGCCTGGAGTCCCGGACTAGCGGGATCCACAGATACGCAGTATTTT.

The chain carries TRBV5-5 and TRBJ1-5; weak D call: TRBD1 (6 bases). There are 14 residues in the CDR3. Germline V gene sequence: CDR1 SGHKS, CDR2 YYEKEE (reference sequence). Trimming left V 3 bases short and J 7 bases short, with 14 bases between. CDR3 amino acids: CASSWGQGMQPQHF. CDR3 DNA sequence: TGTGCCAGCAGCTGGGGGCAGGGGATGCAGCCCCAGCATTTT.

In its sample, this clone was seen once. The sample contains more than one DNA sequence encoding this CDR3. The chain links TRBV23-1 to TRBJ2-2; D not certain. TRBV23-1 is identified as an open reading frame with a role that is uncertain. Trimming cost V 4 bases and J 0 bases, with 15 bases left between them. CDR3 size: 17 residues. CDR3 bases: TGCGCCAGCAGTCGAGAAGAGACACAAACGAACACCGGGGAGCTGTTTTTT. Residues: CASSREETQTNTGELFF.

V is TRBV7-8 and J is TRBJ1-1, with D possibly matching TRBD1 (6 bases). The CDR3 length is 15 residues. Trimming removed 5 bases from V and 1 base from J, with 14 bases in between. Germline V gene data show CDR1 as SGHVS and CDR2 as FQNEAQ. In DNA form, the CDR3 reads TGTGCCAGCAGCCTCGCGGACAGATGGAACACTGAAGCTTTCTTT. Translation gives CASSLADRWNTEAFF.

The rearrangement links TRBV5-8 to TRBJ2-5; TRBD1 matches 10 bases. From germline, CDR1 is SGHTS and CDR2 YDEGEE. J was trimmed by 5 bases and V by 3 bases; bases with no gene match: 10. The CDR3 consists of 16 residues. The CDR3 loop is CASSSTPGQGWETQYF. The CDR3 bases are TGTGCCAGCAGCTCCACCCCGGGACAGGGGTGGGAGACCCAGTACTTC. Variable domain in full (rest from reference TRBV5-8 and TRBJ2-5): EAGVTQSPTHLIKTRGQQATLRCSPISGHTSVYWYQQALGLGLQFLLWYDEGEERNRGNFPPRFSGRQFPNYSSELNVNALELEDSALYLCASSSTPGQGWETQYFGPGTRLLVL.

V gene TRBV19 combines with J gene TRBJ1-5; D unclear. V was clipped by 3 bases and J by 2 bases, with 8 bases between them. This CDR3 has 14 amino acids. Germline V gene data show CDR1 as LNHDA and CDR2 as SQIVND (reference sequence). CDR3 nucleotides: TGTGCCAGTAGTATCGGGGAAGGCAATCAGCCCCAGCATTTT. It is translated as CASSIGEGNQPQHF.

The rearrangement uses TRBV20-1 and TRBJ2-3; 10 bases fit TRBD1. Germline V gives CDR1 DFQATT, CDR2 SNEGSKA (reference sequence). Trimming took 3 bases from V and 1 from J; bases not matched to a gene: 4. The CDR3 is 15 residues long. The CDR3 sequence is CSASPGTGGTDTQYF. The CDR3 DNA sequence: TGCAGTGCTAGTCCGGGGACAGGGGGCACAGATACGCAGTATTTT.